This section outlines one T cell receptor beta chain sequence together with its context. What it binds is unknown. Terminally differentiated effector memory CD45RA+ cells were excluded from the naive CD8 cells, which were CD45RO-negative and positively selected for CCR7. Generated by immunoSEQ multiplex PCR, the TCRdb table keeps only in-frame clones and is missing some. This sample has around 1.9 million clones, with more than 85% found just once. This entry belongs to a study of shared clonotypes between healthy human individuals. Study-wide background: Participating donors consisted of a couple of women and a few men aged 18 to 49. Findings and limits, study-wide: Represented diversity, genetic and exposure-history alike, was limited by few donors. Naive CD4 clonotypes were shared across a handful of donors at 4.5% to 6.5%. Richness estimates generally favored naive over memory subsets.

Germline loops: CDR1 KGHSH, CDR2 LQKENI. V gave up 0 bases and J gave up 3 bases, with 5 bases separating them. CDR3 length: 13 amino acids. Material for sequencing was naive CD8+ T cells from PBMCs. This sequence was found in a man aged 18 to 35 in good health. Some clones in this sample may be carry-over from other donors' samples. The genes are TRBV18 and TRBJ1-1; no clear D gene. CDR3 sequence reads: CASSPPIDTEAFF. CDR3 nucleotide sequence: TGTGCCAGCTCACCACCGATTGACACTGAAGCTTTCTTT.